This is a list of T cell receptor beta chains from one sample in a study of vaccination effects on CD4 cells after COVID-19. TCRdb's copy holds only in-frame clones and misses some; the assay was immunoSEQ multiplex PCR. The sample lists 25,000 to 35,000 clones, around 75% occurring once. The antigens these receptors bind are not known. The source was CD4+ T cells from PBMCs cultured with SARS-CoV-2 spike peptides, collected before COVID-19 vaccination. The receptors come from a human donor who received a COVID-19 vaccine. CDR3s include the opening cysteine and the closing phenylalanine or tryptophan. The order of the fields is D gene, clone size, V gene, J gene, CDR3 DNA, CDR3 protein. D genes are given only for firm matches. A clone size is listed for some rows: how often the clone was seen (once, few, many), or a class if it is expanded.

>TRBD2|.|TRBV7-3|TRBJ2-1
TGTGCCAGCAGCTTTAGCGGGGGGGTCCACAATGAGCAGTTCTTC
CASSFSGGVHNEQFF
>.|once|TRBV30|TRBJ1-3
TGTGCCTGGAGTGTGAGGACCGCTGGAAACACCATATATTTT
CAWSVRTAGNTIYF
>.|.|TRBV5-1|TRBJ1-3
TGCGCCAGCAGCCCGGGGGGGACACCGGGGGCCGCTGGAAACACCATATATTTT
CASSPGGTPGAAGNTIYF
>.|.|TRBV21-1|TRBJ2-2
TGTGCCAGCAGCAAAGGGACGAGGCGGACAGGGAATTTTCGGGCTGGCGGGGAGCTGTTTTTT
CASSKGTRRTGNFRAGGELFF
>.|medium-sized|TRBV29-1|TRBJ2-2
TGCAGCGTCGGAGCCGGGGAGCTGTTTTTT
CSVGAGELFF
>.|few|TRBV9|TRBJ1-1
TGTGCCAGCAGCGAGCGCCCGGGCAGGAGGGGCACTGAAGCTTTCTTT
CASSERPGRRGTEAFF
>TRBD1|.|TRBV6-5|TRBJ1-6
TGTGCCAGCGGACCCCCAGGGACAGGGAATTCACCCCTCCACTTT
CASGPPGTGNSPLHF
>.|.|TRBV10-3|TRBJ1-1
TGTGCCATCATGGCCGGGGGAGCGGCTGAAGCTTTCTTT
CAIMAGGAAEAFF
>TRBD2|.|TRBV3-1/TRBV3-2|TRBJ2-7
TGTGCCAGCAGCCACGCATTGGGACTAGCGGGCCGAACCTACGAGCAGTACTTC
CASSHALGLAGRTYEQYF
>TRBD2|.|TRBV10-3|TRBJ2-3
TGTGCCATCAGTAAACTAGCGGGGGGTAGCACAGATACGCAGTATTTT
CAISKLAGGSTDTQYF
>TRBD1|few|TRBV5-1|TRBJ1-2
TGCGCCAGCAGCTTACCGCAGGGGGGCCCTGGCTACACCTTC
CASSLPQGGPGYTF
>TRBD2|.|TRBV30|TRBJ2-7
TGTGCCTGGAGTCCCAGTCGGACTAGCGGGGTAGGGGGCGAGCAGTACTTC
CAWSPSRTSGVGGEQYF
>.|.|TRBV27|TRBJ1-3
TGTGCCAGCAGTCCGCAGGGCTTCTCTGGAAACACCATATATTTT
CASSPQGFSGNTIYF
>.|.|TRBV6-6|TRBJ2-7
TGTGCCAGCAGTTACAGTCTCGTGGCGGGCGAGCAGTACTTC
CASSYSLVAGEQYF
>.|few|TRBV28|TRBJ1-4
TGTGCCAGCAGCATCGGGAGTGAAAAACTGTTTTTT
CASSIGSEKLFF
>TRBD1|.|TRBV15|TRBJ2-3
TGTGCCACCACCACGAGTGTACGGGACAGAGACACAGATACGCAGTATTTT
CATTTSVRDRDTDTQYF
>TRBD2|once|TRBV27|TRBJ2-7
TGTGCCAGCAGTCCGACTAGCGGGACCCCTCGGGAGCAGTACTTC
CASSPTSGTPREQYF
>TRBD2|.|TRBV11-2|TRBJ2-1
TGTGCCAGCAGCTTAGTAGCTCTAGCGGATCTGTTCTTC
CASSLVALADLFF
>TRBD1|.|TRBV5-1|TRBJ1-1
TGCGCCAGCAGCTTGGTCAGGGGGGACATCCAGCGGGGGACTGAAGCTTTCTTT
CASSLVRGDIQRGTEAFF
>.|.|TRBV7-2|TRBJ1-5
TGTGCCAGCAGCTCCAACCCCAATGGGCCCCAGCATTTT
CASSSNPNGPQHF
>.|.|TRBV19|TRBJ1-5
TGTGCCAGTAGTGGACGGAATCAGCCCCAGCATTTT
CASSGRNQPQHF
>TRBD2|.|TRBV6-5|TRBJ2-3
TGTGCCAGCATTCGCAGCGGGAGCGGGGCAGATACGCAGTATTTT
CASIRSGSGADTQYF
>TRBD1|.|TRBV5-1|TRBJ1-1
TGCGCCAGCAGCTTGTCTCGGACAGGGTGGGGCACTGAAGCTTTCTTT
CASSLSRTGWGTEAFF
>.|.|TRBV11-2|TRBJ1-2
TGTGCCAGCAGCTTCGGAGGGCGGAGAAGGGCGGACTATGGCTACACCTTC
CASSFGGRRRADYGYTF
>.|.|TRBV7-3|TRBJ2-5
TGTGCCAGCAGCAAAAGAACCCAAGAGACCCAGTACTTC
CASSKRTQETQYF
>TRBD1|few|TRBV4-1|TRBJ2-5
TGCGCCAGCAGCCTCCAGGGACAGGGGCGTGAGACCCAGTACTTC
CASSLQGQGRETQYF
>.|.|TRBV6-1|TRBJ1-5
TGTGCCAGCAGTGATGAGGGAGGTCAGCCCCAGCATTTT
CASSDEGGQPQHF
>TRBD1|.|TRBV7-9|TRBJ1-2
TGTGCCAGCAGACCGAAGACAGGGTGGGGCTACACCTTC
CASRPKTGWGYTF
>.|.|TRBV19|TRBJ1-6
TGTGCCAGTAGTCCGCCCGGTGGGCGGTCACCCCTCCACTTT
CASSPPGGRSPLHF
>TRBD2|.|TRBV5-4|TRBJ2-2
TGTGCCAGCAGCACTAGCGGGAGGGTGGGCACCGGGGAGCTGTTTTTT
CASSTSGRVGTGELFF
>.|.|TRBV4-3|TRBJ1-5
TGCGCCAGCAGCCAAGTCGGGAGGGGGATCGGTCAGCCCCAGCATTTT
CASSQVGRGIGQPQHF
>.|.|TRBV12-3/TRBV12-4|TRBJ1-1
TGTGCCAGCAGTTTAGCGGTATCTAGGGCTTTCTTT
CASSLAVSRAFF
>.|.|TRBV6-5|TRBJ1-2
TGTGCCAGCAGTTACTCAGGAAGGCCCGGCTACACCTTC
CASSYSGRPGYTF
>.|.|TRBV6-1|TRBJ1-1
TGTGCCAGCAGTGGAGGATGGCCAGGGCGGGGCACTGAAGCTTTCTTT
CASSGGWPGRGTEAFF
>.|few|TRBV27|TRBJ1-6
TGTGCCAGCAAACAGGGAGGAGGTTATAATTCACCCCTCCACTTT
CASKQGGGYNSPLHF
>TRBD2|.|TRBV7-9|TRBJ2-3
TGTGCCAGCAGCTTAGCCACTAGCGGCGGCGCAGATACGCAGTATTTT
CASSLATSGGADTQYF
>.|.|TRBV5-8|TRBJ1-4
TGTGCCAGGATTTGGGGGGACTTTGCAACTAATGAAAAACTGTTTTTT
CARIWGDFATNEKLFF
>TRBD1|.|TRBV20-1|TRBJ1-2
TGCAGTGCTAGTAAGGGGGCGCGGGGCTACACCTTC
CSASKGARGYTF
>TRBD1|.|TRBV2|TRBJ2-2
TGTGCCAGCAGCGGGACAGGGAAGGGGGCCGGGGAGCTGTTTTTT
CASSGTGKGAGELFF
>TRBD1|.|TRBV19|TRBJ2-5
TGTGCCAGTATGGGACAGGGGAGTCAAGAGACCCAGTACTTC
CASMGQGSQETQYF
>.|.|TRBV7-2|TRBJ2-7
TGTGCCAGCAGCCCAAAGAGGGCCCTAGCATACGAGCAGTACTTC
CASSPKRALAYEQYF
>TRBD1|.|TRBV19|TRBJ1-1
TGTGCCAGTAGTATTGCGTTACAGGGGCGTTTCCGAAACACTGAAGCTTTCTTT
CASSIALQGRFRNTEAFF
>.|.|TRBV5-6|TRBJ1-2
TGTGCCAGCAGCCCCCTGGACAGCCGTGGGGGCTACACCTTC
CASSPLDSRGGYTF
>TRBD1|.|TRBV12-5|TRBJ2-1
TGTGCTAGTGGTTTGGTACTTGAGCAGGGGGCCCACAATGAGCAGTTCTTC
CASGLVLEQGAHNEQFF
>.|few|TRBV7-2|TRBJ1-5
TGTGCCAGCAGCTTGCAAGTAAGCAATCAGCCCCAGCATTTT
CASSLQVSNQPQHF
>TRBD2|.|TRBV4-1|TRBJ2-3
TGCGCCAGCAGCCAAGATATTTCGGGACTAGCAAGAGATACGCAGTATTTT
CASSQDISGLARDTQYF
>.|few|TRBV27|TRBJ1-6
TGTGCCAGCAGTTTCGGGGGAACGAAATCACCCCTCCACTTT
CASSFGGTKSPLHF
>.|.|TRBV11-3|TRBJ2-7
TGTGCCAGCAGTCGGGGTTCTTTAAACGAGCAGTACTTC
CASSRGSLNEQYF
>TRBD1|.|TRBV7-2|TRBJ2-2
TGTGCCAGCAGCCCACTTGACAGGGTCACCGGGGAGCTGTTTTTT
CASSPLDRVTGELFF
>TRBD1|.|TRBV12-5|TRBJ2-7
TGTGCTAGTGGTTTGGCTATAGGGGACAGGGAATACGAGCAGTACTTC
CASGLAIGDREYEQYF
>.|.|TRBV20-1|TRBJ2-7
TGCAGTGCTAGTTCCCCCGGGACACACTCCTACGAGCAGTACTTC
CSASSPGTHSYEQYF
>TRBD1|.|TRBV14|TRBJ1-1
TGTGCCAGCAGCCTCAGGGGGGGGACTGAAGCTTTCTTT
CASSLRGGTEAFF
>TRBD2|.|TRBV6-1|TRBJ2-3
TGTGCCAGCAGTGAACGATTCCTAGGCGGGGGGGGGCTCACAGATACGCAGTATTTT
CASSERFLGGGGLTDTQYF
>TRBD1|.|TRBV24-1|TRBJ2-1
TGTGCCACCAGTGATTTGGACAGGGGGGGACGTGAGCAGTTCTTC
CATSDLDRGGREQFF